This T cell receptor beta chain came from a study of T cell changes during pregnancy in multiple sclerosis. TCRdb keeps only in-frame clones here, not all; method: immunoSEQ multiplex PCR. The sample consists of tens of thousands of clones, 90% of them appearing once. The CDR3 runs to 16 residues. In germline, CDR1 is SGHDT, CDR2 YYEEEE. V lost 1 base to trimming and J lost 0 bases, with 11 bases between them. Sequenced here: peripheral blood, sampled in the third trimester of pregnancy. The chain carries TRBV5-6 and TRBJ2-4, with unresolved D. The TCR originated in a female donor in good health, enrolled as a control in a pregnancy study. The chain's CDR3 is CASSLMVLLAKNIQYF. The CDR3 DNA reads TGTGCCAGCAGCTTGATGGTTTTACTAGCCAAAAACATTCAGTACTTC.